This T cell receptor beta chain derives from a study of T cells after yellow fever vaccination. Study-level findings and limits: The appearance of a small share of clonotypes in both CD4 and CD8 compartments was observed. Among primary-vaccination clones, most reappeared after the booster, at about 95% for CD4 and approximately 88% for CD8. Weaker, the secondary response peaked sooner, at day 5 versus 15.

Template switching with 5'RACE generated the TCR cDNA and added a universal primer site and UMIs. TCRdb fed the 5' RACE reads into MiXCR, producing one record per CDR3 protein. The data show around 610,000 distinct CDR3 sequences, approximately 15% seen once. Germline V CDR1 and CDR2: SGHAT, FQNNGV. The J segment lost 1 base and the V segment lost 3 bases, leaving 15 bases of the junction unmatched. CDR3 length equals 19 residues. To note about this clonotype: The antigen is unknown.

The chain couples TRBV11-2 to TRBJ2-3; 8 bases map to TRBD2. Sample: PBMCs, taken on the day of the yellow fever booster vaccination. The receptor's source is a man aged 25 to 40 who received the YFV17D yellow fever vaccine. The CDR3 protein is CASSFPRSGSGGRTDTQYF. The CDR3 DNA sequence: TGTGCCAGCAGCTTCCCCCGGAGCGGGAGTGGGGGACGCACAGATACGCAGTATTTT.